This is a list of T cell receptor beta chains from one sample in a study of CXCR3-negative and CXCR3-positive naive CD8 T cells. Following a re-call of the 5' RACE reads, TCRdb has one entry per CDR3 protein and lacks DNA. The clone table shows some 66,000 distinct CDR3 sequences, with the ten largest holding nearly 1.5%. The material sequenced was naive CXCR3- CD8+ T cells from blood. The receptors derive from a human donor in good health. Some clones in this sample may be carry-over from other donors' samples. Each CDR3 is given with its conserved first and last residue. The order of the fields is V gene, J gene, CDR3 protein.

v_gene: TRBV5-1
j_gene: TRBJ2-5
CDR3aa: CASSLTGTSEETQYF

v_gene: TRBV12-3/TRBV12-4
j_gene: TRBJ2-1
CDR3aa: CASSLALLAGGPISFYEQFF

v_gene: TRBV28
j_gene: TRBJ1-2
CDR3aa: CASRKSGAYGYTF

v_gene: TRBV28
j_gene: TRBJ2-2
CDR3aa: CASSATHGQGTITGELFF

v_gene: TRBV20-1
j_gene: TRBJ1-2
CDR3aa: CSARDEYTGLDGYTF

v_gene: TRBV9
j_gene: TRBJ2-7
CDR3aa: CASSVASGQSYEQYF

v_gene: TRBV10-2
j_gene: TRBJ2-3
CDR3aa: CASSDQSSGSRYF

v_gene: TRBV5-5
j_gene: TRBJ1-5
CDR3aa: CASSLGIDSNQPQHF

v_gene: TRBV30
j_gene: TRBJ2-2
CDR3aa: CAWSPTVGAGELFF

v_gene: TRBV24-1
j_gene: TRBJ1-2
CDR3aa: CATSDSVPSGDYGYTF

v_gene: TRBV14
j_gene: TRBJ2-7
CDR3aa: CASSQERGSYEQYF

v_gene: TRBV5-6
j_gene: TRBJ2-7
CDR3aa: CASSGGLAGSYEQYF

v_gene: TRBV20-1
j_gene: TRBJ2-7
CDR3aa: CSARETGLSYEQYF

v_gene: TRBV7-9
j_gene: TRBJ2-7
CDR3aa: CAGTGEPNYEQYF

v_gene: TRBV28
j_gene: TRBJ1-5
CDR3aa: CASSPTGANQPQHF

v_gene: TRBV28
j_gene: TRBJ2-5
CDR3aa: CATNGDDAETQYF

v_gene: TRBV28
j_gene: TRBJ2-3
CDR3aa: CASSLGPTDTQYF

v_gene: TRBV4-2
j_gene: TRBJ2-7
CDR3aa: CASSQEMTVMGVEQYF

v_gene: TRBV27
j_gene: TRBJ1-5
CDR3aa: CASSFGGSPQPQHF

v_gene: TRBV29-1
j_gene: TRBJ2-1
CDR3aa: CSVVLAQSSYNEQFF

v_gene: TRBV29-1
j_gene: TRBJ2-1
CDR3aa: CSGRRGYNEQFF

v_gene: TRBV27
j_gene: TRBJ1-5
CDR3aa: CASSSMGGPQHF

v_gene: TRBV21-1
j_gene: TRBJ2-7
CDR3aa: CASSEGLSVYEQYF

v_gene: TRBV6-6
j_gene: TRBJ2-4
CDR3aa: CASSEGGIQYF

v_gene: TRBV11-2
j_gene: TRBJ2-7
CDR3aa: CASSHAGASSYEQYF

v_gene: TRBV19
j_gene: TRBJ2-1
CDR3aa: CASSIEGGTGFHEQFF

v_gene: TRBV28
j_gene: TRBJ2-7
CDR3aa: CASTWRGTYEQYF

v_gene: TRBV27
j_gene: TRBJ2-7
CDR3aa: CASQTGTGINEQYF

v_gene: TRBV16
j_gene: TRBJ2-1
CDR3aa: CASSQFGGVPYNEQFF

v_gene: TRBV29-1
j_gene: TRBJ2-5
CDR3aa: CSVELRGQYQETQYF

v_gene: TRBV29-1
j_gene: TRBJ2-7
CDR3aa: CSVDSAYEQYF

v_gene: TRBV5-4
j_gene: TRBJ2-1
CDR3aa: CASRSPLAGPEDEQFF

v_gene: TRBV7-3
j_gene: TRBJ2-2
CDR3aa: CASSSSGGGTGELFF

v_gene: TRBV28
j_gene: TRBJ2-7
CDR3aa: CASRSRQVLEQYF

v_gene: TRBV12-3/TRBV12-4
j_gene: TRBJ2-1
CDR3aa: CASSPGLAAQFF

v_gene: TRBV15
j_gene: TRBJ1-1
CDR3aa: CATSRDLGTEAFF

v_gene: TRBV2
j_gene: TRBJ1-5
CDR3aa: CASSEFGQGNQPQHF

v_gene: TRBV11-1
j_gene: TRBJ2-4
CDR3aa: CASSFPQEGDTLFF

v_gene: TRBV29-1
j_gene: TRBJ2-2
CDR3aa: CSVERGLAGDTGELFF

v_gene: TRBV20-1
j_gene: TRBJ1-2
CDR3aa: CSPNPRAGHLYGYTF

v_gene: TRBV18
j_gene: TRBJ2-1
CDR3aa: CASSRAGSSYNEQFF